This TCR beta chain is from a study of T cells in Graves' hyperthyroidism and ophthalmopathy. This clonotype was detected many times. Amplified regions were TCR beta CDR3 sequences from RNA transcripts. The primer set for the first-round RT-PCR of the TCR CDR3 was HTBI. TCRdb reprocessed the multiplex PCR reads with MiXCR, giving one entry per CDR3 protein. The sample has fewer than 350,000 distinct CDR3 sequences, around 18% seen once. CDR1 is MDHEN and CDR2 is SYDVKM in the germline V gene. The CDR3 totals 14 residues. The germline V and J ends were trimmed by 4 bases and 7 bases, with 14 bases remaining between them.

Sequencing was performed on blood. The chain uses TRBV28 and TRBJ1-5; tentatively, D is TRBD1 (6 bases). The receptor's source is a middle-aged woman with Graves' ophthalmopathy. The CDR3 nucleotides read TGTGCCAGCAGTTGGATTAGGGGGTACCAGCCCCAGCATTTT. The encoded protein is CASSWIRGYQPQHF.